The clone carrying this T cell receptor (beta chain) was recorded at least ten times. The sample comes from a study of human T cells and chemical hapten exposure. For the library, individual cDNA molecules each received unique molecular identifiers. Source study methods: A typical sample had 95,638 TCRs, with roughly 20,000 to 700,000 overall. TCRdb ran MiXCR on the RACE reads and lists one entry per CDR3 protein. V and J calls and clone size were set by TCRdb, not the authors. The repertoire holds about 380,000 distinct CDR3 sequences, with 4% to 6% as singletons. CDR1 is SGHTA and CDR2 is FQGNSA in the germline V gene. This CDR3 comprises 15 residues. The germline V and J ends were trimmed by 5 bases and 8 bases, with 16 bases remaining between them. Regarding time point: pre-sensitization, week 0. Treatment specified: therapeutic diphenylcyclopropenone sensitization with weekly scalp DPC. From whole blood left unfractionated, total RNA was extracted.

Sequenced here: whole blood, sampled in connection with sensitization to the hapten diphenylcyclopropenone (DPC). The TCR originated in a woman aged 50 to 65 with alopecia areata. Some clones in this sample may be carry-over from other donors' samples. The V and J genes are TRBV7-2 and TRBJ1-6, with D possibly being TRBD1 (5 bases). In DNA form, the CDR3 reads TGTGCCAGCAGCCCCGACGGGGGACTCGATTCACCCCTCCACTTT. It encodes CASSPDGGLDSPLHF.